Described below is a single TCR beta chain sequence and its context. The CDR3 loop spans 17 amino acids. Germline V gene sequence: CDR1 MNHEY, CDR2 SVGEGT. V was clipped by 4 bases and J by 2 bases; unmatched bases: 8. Sequencing was performed with immunoSEQ multiplex PCR; in TCRdb, only in-frame clones are kept and a portion is missing. Here the sample spans around 78,000 clones, 86% being singletons. The sample belongs to a study of blood T cell repertoires in COVID-19. The chain carries TRBV6-2 or TRBV6-3 and TRBJ2-3, with 11 bases aligning to TRBD2. The sequence was obtained from a woman between 55 and 75 years old with acute or convalescent COVID-19. What was sequenced was peripheral blood. The CDR3 DNA sequence: TGTGCCAGCAGTTTTTCGACTAGCGGGGCGTACACAGATACGCAGTATTTT. Encoded protein: CASSFSTSGAYTDTQYF.